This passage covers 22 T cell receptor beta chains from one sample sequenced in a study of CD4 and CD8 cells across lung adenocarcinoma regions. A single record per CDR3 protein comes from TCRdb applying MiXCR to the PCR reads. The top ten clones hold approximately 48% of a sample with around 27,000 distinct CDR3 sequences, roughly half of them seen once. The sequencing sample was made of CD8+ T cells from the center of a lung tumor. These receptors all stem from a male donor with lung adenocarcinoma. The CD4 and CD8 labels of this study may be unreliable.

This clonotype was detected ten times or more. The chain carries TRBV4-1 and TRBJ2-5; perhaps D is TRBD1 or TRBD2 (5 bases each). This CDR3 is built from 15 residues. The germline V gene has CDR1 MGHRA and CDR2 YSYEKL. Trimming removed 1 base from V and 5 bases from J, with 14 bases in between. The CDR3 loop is CASSQAAGRVETQYF. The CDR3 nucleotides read TGCGCCAGCAGCCAAGCGGCGGGCAGGGTCGAGACCCAGTACTTC.

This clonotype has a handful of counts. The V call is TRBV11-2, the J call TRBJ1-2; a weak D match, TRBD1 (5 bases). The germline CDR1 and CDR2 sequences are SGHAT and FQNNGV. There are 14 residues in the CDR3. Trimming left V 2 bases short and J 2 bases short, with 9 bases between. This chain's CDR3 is CASSLRQTNYGYTF. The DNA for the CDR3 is TGTGCCAGCAGCTTAAGACAGACGAACTATGGCTACACCTTC.

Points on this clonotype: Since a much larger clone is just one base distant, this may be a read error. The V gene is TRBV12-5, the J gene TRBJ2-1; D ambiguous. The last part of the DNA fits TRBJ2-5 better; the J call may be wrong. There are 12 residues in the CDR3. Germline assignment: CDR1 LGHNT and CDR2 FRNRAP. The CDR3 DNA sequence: TGTGCTAGTGGTTCGGTAGCAGAGACCCAGTACTTC. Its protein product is CASGSVAETQYF.

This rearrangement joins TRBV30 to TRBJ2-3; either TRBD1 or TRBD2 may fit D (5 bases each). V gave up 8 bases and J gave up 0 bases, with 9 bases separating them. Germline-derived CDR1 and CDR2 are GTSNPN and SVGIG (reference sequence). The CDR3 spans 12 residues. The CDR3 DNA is TGTGCCACGGGACCTAGCACAGATACGCAGTATTTT. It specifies CATGPSTDTQYF.

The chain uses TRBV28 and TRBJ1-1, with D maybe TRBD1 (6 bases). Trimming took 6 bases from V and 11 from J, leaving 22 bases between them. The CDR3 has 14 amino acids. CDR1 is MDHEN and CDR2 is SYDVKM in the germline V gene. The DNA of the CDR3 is TGTGCCAGCAGCGCCGTCCGGGGGGGCGATAGCGCTTTCTTT. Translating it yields CASSAVRGGDSAFF. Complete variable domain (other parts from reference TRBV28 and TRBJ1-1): DVKVTQSSRYLVKRTGEKVFLECVQDMDHENMFWYRQDPGLGLRLIYFSYDVKMKEKGDIPEGYSVSREKKERFSLILESASTNQTSMYLCASSAVRGGDSAFFGQGTRLTVV.

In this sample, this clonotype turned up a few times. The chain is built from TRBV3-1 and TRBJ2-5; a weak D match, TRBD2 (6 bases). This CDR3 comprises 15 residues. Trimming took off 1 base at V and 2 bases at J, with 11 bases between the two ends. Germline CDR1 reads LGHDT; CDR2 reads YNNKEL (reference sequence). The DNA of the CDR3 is TGTGCCAGCAGCCAAGGGCGGCGGGGTCAAGAGACCCAGTACTTC. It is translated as CASSQGRRGQETQYF.

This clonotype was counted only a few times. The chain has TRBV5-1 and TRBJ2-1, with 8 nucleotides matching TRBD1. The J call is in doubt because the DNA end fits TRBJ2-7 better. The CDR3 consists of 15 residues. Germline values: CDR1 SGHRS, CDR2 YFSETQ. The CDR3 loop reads CASSYWGQALREQYF. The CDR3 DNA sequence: TGCGCCAGCAGCTACTGGGGACAGGCGCTACGAGAGCAGTACTTC.

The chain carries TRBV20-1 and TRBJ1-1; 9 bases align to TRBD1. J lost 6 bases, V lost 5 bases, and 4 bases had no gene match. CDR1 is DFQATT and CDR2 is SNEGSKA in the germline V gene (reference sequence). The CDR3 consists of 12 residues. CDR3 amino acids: CSALGQGAEAFF. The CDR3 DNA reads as TGCAGTGCTTTGGGACAGGGTGCTGAAGCTTTCTTT.

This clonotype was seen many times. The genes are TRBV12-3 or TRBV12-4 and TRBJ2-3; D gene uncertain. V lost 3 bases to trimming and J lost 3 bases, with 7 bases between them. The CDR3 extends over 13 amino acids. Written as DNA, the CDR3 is TGTGCCAGCAGTTTTTTCGGGACAGATACGCAGTATTTT. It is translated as CASSFFGTDTQYF.

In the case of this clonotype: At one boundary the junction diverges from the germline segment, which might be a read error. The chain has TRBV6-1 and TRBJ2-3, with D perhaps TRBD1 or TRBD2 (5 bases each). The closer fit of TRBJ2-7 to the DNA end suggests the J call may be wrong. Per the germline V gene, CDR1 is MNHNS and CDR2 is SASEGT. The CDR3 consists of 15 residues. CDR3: CGSVSGHRAKDTQYF. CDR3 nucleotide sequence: TGTGGCAGCGTCTCGGGGCACAGAGCCAAAGATACGCAGTACTTC.

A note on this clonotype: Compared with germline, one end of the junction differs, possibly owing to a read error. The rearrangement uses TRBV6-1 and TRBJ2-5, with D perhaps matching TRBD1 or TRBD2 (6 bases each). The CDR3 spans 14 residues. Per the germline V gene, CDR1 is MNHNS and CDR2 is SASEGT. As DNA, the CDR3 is TGTGCGGGCAGTGGGGGGCCTGACCAAGAGACGCAGTATTTC. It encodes CAGSGGPDQETQYF.

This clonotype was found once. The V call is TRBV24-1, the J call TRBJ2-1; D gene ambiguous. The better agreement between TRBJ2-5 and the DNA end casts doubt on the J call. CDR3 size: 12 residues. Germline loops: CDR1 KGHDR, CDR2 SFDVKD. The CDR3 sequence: CATRAEQETQYF. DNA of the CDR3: TGTGCCACCAGGGCAGAGCAAGAGACCCAGTACTTC.

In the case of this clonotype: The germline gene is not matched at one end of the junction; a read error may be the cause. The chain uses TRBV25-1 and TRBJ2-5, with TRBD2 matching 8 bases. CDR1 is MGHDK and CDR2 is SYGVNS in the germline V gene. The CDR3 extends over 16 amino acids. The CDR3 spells CASGEAGGRDQETQYF. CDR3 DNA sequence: TGTGCCAGCGGTGAGGCGGGAGGCCGTGACCAAGAGACCCAGTACTTC.

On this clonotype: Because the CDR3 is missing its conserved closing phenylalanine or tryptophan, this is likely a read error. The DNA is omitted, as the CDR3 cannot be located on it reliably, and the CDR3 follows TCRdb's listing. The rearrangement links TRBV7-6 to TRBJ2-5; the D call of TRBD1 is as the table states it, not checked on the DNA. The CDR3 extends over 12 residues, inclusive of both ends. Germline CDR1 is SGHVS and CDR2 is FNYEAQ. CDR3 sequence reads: CASSLQGATQHS.

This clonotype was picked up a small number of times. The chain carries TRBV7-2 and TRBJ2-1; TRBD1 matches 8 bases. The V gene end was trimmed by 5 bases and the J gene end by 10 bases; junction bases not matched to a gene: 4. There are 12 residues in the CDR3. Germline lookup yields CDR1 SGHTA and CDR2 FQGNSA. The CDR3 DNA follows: TGTGCCAGCAGCGCCACAGGGGGAGAGCAGTTCTTC. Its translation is CASSATGGEQFF.

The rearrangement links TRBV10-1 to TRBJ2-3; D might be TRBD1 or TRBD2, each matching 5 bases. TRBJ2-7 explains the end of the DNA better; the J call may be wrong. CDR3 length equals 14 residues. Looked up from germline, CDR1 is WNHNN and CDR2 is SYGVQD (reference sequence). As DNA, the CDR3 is TGCGCGGGCGGCCGGGGCCCAAACACAGAGACGCAGTACTTC. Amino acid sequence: CAGGRGPNTETQYF.

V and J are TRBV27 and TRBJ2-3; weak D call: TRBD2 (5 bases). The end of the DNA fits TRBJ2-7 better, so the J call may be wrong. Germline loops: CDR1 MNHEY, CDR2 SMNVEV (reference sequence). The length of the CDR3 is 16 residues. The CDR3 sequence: CASRGSAGGATDTQYF. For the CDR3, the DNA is TGTGCCAGCAGGGGGTCGGCGGGCGGCGCCACAGATACGCAGTACTTC.

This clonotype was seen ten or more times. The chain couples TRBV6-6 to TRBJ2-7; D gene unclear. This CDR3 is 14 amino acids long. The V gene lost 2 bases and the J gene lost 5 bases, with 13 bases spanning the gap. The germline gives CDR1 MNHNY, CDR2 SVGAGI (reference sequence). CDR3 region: CASSYRPPPDEQYF. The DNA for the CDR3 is TGTGCCAGCAGTTACCGGCCGCCCCCCGACGAGCAGTACTTC.

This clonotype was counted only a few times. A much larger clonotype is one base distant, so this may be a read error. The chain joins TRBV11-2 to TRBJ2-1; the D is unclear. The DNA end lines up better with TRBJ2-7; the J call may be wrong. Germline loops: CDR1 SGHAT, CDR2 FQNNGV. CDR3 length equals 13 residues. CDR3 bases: TGTGCCAGCAGCTTAGAGCCCCCTGGTGAGCAGTACTTC. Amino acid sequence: CASSLEPPGEQYF.

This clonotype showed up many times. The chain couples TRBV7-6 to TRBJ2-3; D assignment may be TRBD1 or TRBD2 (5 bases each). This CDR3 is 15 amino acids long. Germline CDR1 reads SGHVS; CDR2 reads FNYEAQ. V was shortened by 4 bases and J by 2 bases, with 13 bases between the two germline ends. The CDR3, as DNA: TGTGCCAGCAGCTACGACGGGACCCCCACAGATACGCAGTATTTT. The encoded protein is CASSYDGTPTDTQYF.

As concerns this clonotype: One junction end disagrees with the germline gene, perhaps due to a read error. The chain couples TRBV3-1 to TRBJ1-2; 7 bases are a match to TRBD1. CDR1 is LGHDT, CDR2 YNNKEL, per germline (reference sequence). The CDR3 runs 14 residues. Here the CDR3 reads CASSQARGTEGIYF. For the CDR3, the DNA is TGTGCCAGCAGCCAAGCTCGCGGGACAGAAGGTATCTACTTC. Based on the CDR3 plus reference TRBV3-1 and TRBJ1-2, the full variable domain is DTAVSQTPKYLVTQMGNDKSIKCEQNLGHDTMYWYKQDSKKFLKIMFSYNNKELIINETVPNRFSPKSPDKAHLNLHINSLELGDSAVYFCASSQARGTEGIYFGSGTRLTVV.

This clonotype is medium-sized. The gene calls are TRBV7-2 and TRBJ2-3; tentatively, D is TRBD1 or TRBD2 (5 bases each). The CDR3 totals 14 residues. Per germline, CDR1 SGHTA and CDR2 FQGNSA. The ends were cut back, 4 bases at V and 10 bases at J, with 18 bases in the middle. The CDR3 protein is CASSSQGGGPAQYF. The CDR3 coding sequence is TGTGCCAGCAGCTCCCAAGGTGGGGGACCCGCGCAGTATTTT.